The 11 T cell receptor beta chains given below trace back to one sample, sequenced in a study of CD4 T cells in relation to SARS-CoV-2 and coronaviruses. The unexposed donors gave CD4+ T cells in 2011-2018, prior to COVID-19. Measured with immunoSEQ multiplex PCR; TCRdb has only the in-frame clones, and not every one. The repertoire has approximately 70,000 clones, roughly 93% of them found once; the top ten carry around 0.23%. The sequenced sample was naive CD4+ T cells from PBMCs. Subset noted: naive CD4+ T cells isolated by negative enrichment. The receptors were gathered from a human donor in good health.

This chain joins TRBV30 and TRBJ1-1, with 7 nucleotides matching TRBD1. This CDR3 comprises 11 residues. In germline, CDR1 is GTSNPN, CDR2 SVGIG (reference sequence). V trimming: 5 bases; J trimming: 12 bases; junction bases outside the gene matches: 9. In DNA, the CDR3 is TGTGCCTGGGCCCGGGACAGAAGGACTTTCTTT. It codes for CAWARDRRTFF.

J is TRBJ1-5 and V is TRBV20-1, with D perhaps TRBD1 (6 bases). With 3 bases removed from V and 0 bases from J, the gap between germline ends came to 21 bases. CDR3 length: 18 residues. CDR1 DFQATT and CDR2 SNEGSKA come from the germline V gene (reference sequence). The CDR3 is CSASSGAAVYSSNQPQHF. DNA of the CDR3: TGCAGTGCTAGTTCGGGGGCAGCAGTCTACAGTAGCAATCAGCCCCAGCATTTT.

The chain uses TRBV6-2 or TRBV6-3 and TRBJ1-5, with a tentative D call TRBD1 (6 bases). The germline V and J ends were trimmed by 4 bases and 7 bases, with 14 bases remaining between them. CDR3 size: 14 residues. Per germline, CDR1 MNHEY and CDR2 SVGEGT. The CDR3 DNA sequence: TGTGCCAGCAGTTCACAGGGCGGGGGGCAGCCCCAGCATTTT. Translating it yields CASSSQGGGQPQHF.

This chain uses TRBV12-3 or TRBV12-4 with TRBJ1-3; the D is unclear. This CDR3 is built from 13 residues. The V end lost 5 bases, the J end lost 4 bases, and 9 bases lay between the germline ends. CDR3 residues: CASSPIKGNTIYF. In DNA form, the CDR3 reads TGTGCCAGCAGTCCGATAAAAGGAAACACCATATATTTT.

The V call is TRBV7-3, the J call TRBJ2-2; D unclear. Trimming removed 1 base at V and 4 bases at J, with 7 bases between. The germline V gene has CDR1 SGHTA and CDR2 FQGTGA. CDR3 length equals 14 residues. The CDR3 sequence: CASSLMDLTGELFF. DNA of the CDR3: TGTGCCAGCAGCTTAATGGACCTCACCGGGGAGCTGTTTTTT.

V usage is TRBV5-1 and J usage is TRBJ2-5; D not resolved. CDR1 and CDR2 (germline): SGHRS, YFSETQ. CDR3 length: 13 amino acids. Trimming took off 4 bases at V and 4 bases at J, with 11 bases between the two ends. CDR3 sequence (DNA): TGCGCCAGCAGCCTGCACACCCCAGAGACCCAGTACTTC. Translation gives CASSLHTPETQYF.

The chain carries TRBV3-1 (or the pseudogene TRBV3-2) and TRBJ2-7; possibly TRBD1 for D (6 bases). CDR1 and CDR2 from the germline V gene are LGHDT and YNNKEL (reference sequence). The CDR3 runs to 15 residues. V dropped 4 bases and J dropped 2 bases, with 15 bases sitting between them. Here the CDR3 DNA reads TGTGCCAGCAGCCCCGATTCCTGGACAGCCTACGAGCAGTACTTC. Translating gives CASSPDSWTAYEQYF.

The chain links TRBV19 to TRBJ2-6, with D perhaps TRBD1 (5 bases). V lost 7 bases and J 0 bases, leaving 16 bases between the germline ends. The CDR3 is 17 residues long. Germline V gene lookup returns CDR1 LNHDA and CDR2 SQIVND (reference sequence). The CDR3 nucleotides read TGTGCCAGTATAATTACTACAGGTGGCTCTGGGGCCAACGTCCTGACTTTC. As protein: CASIITTGGSGANVLTF.

The chain has TRBV5-1 and TRBJ2-6; TRBD2 matches at 8 bases. V dropped 0 bases and J dropped 3; count of bases not matched to a gene: 5. The CDR3 is 17 residues long. CDR1 and CDR2 (germline): SGHRS, YFSETQ. CDR3 sequence: CASSLGAGGHGANVLTF. CDR3 nucleotide sequence: TGCGCCAGCAGCTTGGGGGCGGGGGGCCATGGGGCCAACGTCCTGACTTTC.

The chain recombines TRBV27 with TRBJ2-1; D is possibly TRBD1 (6 bases). CDR1 and CDR2 from the germline V gene are MNHEY and SMNVEV (reference sequence). The V gene lost 6 bases and the J gene lost 5 bases, with 14 bases spanning the gap. The CDR3 has 14 residues. CDR3: CASSRKAGDNEQFF. The CDR3 coding sequence is TGTGCCAGCAGCCGTAAGGCAGGGGACAATGAGCAGTTCTTC.

This sequence joins TRBV9 and TRBJ2-2; the match to TRBD1 covers 9 bases. This CDR3 comprises 16 residues. The trim removed 4 bases at V and 2 bases at J, leaving 6 bases unmatched. Germline CDR1 and CDR2: SGDLS and YYNGEE. Written as DNA, the CDR3 is TGTGCCAGCAGCCCCCAGACAGGGGGAAACACCGGGGAGCTGTTTTTT. It yields the protein CASSPQTGGNTGELFF.